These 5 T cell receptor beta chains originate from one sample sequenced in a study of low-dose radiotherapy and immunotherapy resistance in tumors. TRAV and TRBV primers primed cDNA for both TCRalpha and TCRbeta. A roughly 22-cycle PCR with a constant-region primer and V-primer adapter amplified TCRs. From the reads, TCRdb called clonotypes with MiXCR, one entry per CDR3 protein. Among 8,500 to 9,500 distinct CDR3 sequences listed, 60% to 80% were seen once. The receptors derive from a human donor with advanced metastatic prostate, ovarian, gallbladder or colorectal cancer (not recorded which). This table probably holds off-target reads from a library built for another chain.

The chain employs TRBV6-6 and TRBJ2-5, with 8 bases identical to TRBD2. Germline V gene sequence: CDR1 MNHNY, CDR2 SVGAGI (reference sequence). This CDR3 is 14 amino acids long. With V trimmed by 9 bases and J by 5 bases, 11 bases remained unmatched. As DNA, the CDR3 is TGTGCCAGTGACGGGGGGGCCTCCTGGGAGACCCAGTACTTC. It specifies CASDGGASWETQYF.

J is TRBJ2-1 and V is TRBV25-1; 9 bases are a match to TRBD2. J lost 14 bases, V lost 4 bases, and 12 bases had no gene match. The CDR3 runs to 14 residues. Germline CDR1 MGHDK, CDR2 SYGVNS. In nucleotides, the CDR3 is TGTGCCAGCAGTGGATTAGCGGGGGTTAATGTAAAGTTCTTC. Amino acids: CASSGLAGVNVKFF.

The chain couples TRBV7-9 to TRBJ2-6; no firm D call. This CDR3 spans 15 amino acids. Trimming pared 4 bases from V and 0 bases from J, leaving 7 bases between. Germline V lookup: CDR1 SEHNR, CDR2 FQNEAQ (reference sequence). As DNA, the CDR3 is TGTGCCAGCAGCTCACCGAGCTCTGGGGCCAACGTCCTGACTTTC. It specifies CASSSPSSGANVLTF.

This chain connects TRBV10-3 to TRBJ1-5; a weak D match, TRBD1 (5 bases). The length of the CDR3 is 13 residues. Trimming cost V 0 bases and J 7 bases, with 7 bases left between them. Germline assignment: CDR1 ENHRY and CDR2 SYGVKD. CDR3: CAISESRDQPQHF. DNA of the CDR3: TGTGCCATCAGTGAGTCGAGGGACCAGCCCCAGCATTTT.

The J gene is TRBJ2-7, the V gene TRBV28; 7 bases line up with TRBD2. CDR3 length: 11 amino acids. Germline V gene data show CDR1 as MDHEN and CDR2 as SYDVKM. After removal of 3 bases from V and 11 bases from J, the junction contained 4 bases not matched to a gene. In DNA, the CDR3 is TGTGCCAGCAGTTTGGGGGGGGGGGAGTACTTC. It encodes CASSLGGGEYF.